The clone carrying this TCR beta chain occurred a few times. Its cognate antigen is unknown. Germline trimming cut 6 bases from V and 3 bases from J; bases unmatched to any gene: 15. This CDR3 comprises 18 residues. Germline CDR1 DFQATT, CDR2 SNEGSKA (reference sequence). Alongside a J-beta primer mix, a sample-barcoded 5' primer served in a second PCR lasting about 6 to 11 cycles. MiXCR, run by TCRdb on the 5' RACE reads, gives a single entry per CDR3 protein. The sample has more than 1,000,000 distinct CDR3 sequences; almost 25% are singletons. This entry is derived from a study of blood T cells in healthy people across ages. Broader study findings: Donors of long life had a larger count of naive CD4+ cells and greater diversity than aged donors. Diversity estimates drawn from one million T cells were deemed underestimates. Expanded clonotype shifts may have been confounded, as the donors had an unknown CMV status.

These data were likewise used in another study, on T cells of mothers and their children. That work states: A second PCR was performed with the M1S primer. This primer added sample barcodes and 2-4 random nucleotides.

The TCR sequence derives from a girl aged 2 to 9 in good health. The sequenced sample was blood. The chain joins TRBV20-1 to TRBJ2-1; 12 nucleotides match TRBD1. This chain's CDR3 is CSADRAGTGGLLYNEQFF. The CDR3 DNA reads as TGCAGTGCCGACCGCGCCGGGACAGGGGGCTTACTCTACAATGAGCAGTTCTTC.